This entry lists 6 T cell receptor beta chains sequenced from one sample in a study of T-cell reconstitution after alpha-beta-depleted transplantation in children. For TCRbeta, the library was prepared with unique molecular identifiers. TCRdb called the PCR reads again in MiXCR, with one record for every CDR3 protein. The repertoire has approximately 500,000 distinct CDR3 sequences, 25% to 30% of them found once; the top ten carry about 35%. Sequencing used PBMCs, obtained before TCRalphabeta/CD19-depleted stem cell transplant. The receptors come from a boy younger than two with Wiskott-Aldrich syndrome, due to receive a stem cell transplant.

The rearrangement uses TRBV20-1 and TRBJ2-1, with 14 positions matching TRBD2. The trim removed 5 bases at V and 9 bases at J, leaving 9 bases unmatched. The CDR3 sequence is 15 residues long. Germline CDR1 is DFQATT and CDR2 is SNEGSKA (reference sequence). Written as DNA, the CDR3 is TGCAGTGCTGTACCGACTAGCGGGAGGGCCGGTGAGCAGTTCTTC. Translated: CSAVPTSGRAGEQFF.

In this sample, this clonotype turned up a few times. CDR3 sequence: CASSPQRQGDYGYTF. Here the CDR3 DNA reads TGTGCCAGCAGCCCTCAACGACAGGGGGACTATGGCTACACCTTC. This sequence joins TRBV7-2 and TRBJ1-2; 9 nucleotides line up with TRBD1. Germline V gives CDR1 SGHTA, CDR2 FQGNSA. V shed 5 bases, J shed 3 bases, and the junction held 7 bases outside the gene matches. CDR3 size: 15 residues.

The chain has TRBV12-3 or TRBV12-4 and TRBJ1-4; tentative D call: TRBD1 (6 bases). The ends were cut back, 3 bases at V and 5 bases at J, with 31 bases in the middle. The CDR3 length is 21 residues. The CDR3 bases are TGTGCCAGCAGTTTTATTGGTTCAGGGGCCTTCGCCAATCCGAAAAATGAAAAACTGTTTTTT. It is translated as CASSFIGSGAFANPKNEKLFF.

The chain uses TRBV3-1 and TRBJ2-5; TRBD1 might be the D (6 bases). V was trimmed by 6 bases and J by 0 bases, leaving 17 bases between them. The CDR3 loop spans 16 amino acids. Germline assignment: CDR1 LGHDT and CDR2 YNNKEL (reference sequence). The CDR3 coding sequence is TGTGCCAGCAGTCACAGGGATGAAGGGTACCAAGAGACCCAGTACTTC. Residues: CASSHRDEGYQETQYF.

The chain has TRBV12-3 or TRBV12-4 and TRBJ2-7; perhaps TRBD2 as D (6 bases). The CDR3 extends over 16 amino acids. Trimming took off 3 bases at V and 2 bases at J, with 17 bases between the two ends. DNA of the CDR3: TGTGCCAGCAGTTTTCGATTGTTGGAGGGAACCTACGAGCAGTACTTC. This encodes CASSFRLLEGTYEQYF.

This sequence joins TRBV6-1 and TRBJ2-5; D call uncertain. The CDR3 runs to 16 residues. The ends were cut back, 6 bases at V and 0 bases at J, with 17 bases in the middle. Germline lookup yields CDR1 MNHNS and CDR2 SASEGT. In DNA form, the CDR3 reads TGTGCCAGCAGGAAAGGAGTAGCACGGTACCAAGAGACCCAGTACTTC. Protein: CASRKGVARYQETQYF.